The 14 T cell receptor beta chains reported below all come from one sample, sequenced in a study of radiation and T cells in renal cell carcinoma (dated by TCRdb to the early 2020s). The time point label for this specimen denotes: blood 2 weeks post-SBRT. This specimen's treatment or condition label, per the study, means: 15 Gy SBRT to primary tumor, nephrectomy 4 weeks later. Libraries were constructed by the immunoSEQ multiplex PCR assay. TCRdb took this table from immuneACCESS and kept in-frame rearrangements with V and J called. Such tables lack part of the clones; where checked against another copy, unresolved V genes explain under half of the gap, and the rest is unexplained. A total of about 130,000 clones appear in this sample, 88% of them only once. The ten largest account for around 6% of the sample. Sequencing used blood, obtained from a patient whose treatment included radiotherapy and nephrectomy. These receptors were obtained from a woman aged 70-85 years with renal cell carcinoma.

The V call is TRBV11-3, the J call TRBJ1-4, with TRBD1 as a possible D gene (5 bases). This CDR3 spans 15 amino acids. V lost 1 base to trimming and J lost 6 bases, with 12 bases between them. From germline, CDR1 is SGHNT and CDR2 YENEEA. The DNA of the CDR3 is TGTGCCAGCAGCTTAGGGGGAAAGGGGTATGAAAAACTGTTTTTT. Amino acids: CASSLGGKGYEKLFF.

This clone was seen just once. V usage is TRBV7-2 and J usage is TRBJ1-1; D is uncertain. Germline lookup yields CDR1 SGHTA and CDR2 FQGNSA. The CDR3 is made up of 15 amino acids. V shed 5 bases and J shed 1 base, with 14 bases lying between them. CDR3 amino acids: CASSPLGGENTEAFF. In nucleotides, the CDR3 is TGTGCCAGCAGCCCCTTGGGAGGCGAGAACACTGAAGCTTTCTTT.

This clone was picked up one time. The genes are TRBV9 and TRBJ1-4; D uncertain. The CDR3 length is 14 residues. Trimming cost V 0 bases and J 0 bases, with 3 bases left between them. CDR1 is SGDLS and CDR2 is YYNGEE in the germline V gene. CDR3 sequence reads: CASSVDPTNEKLFF. CDR3 nucleotides: TGTGCCAGCAGCGTAGATCCAACTAATGAAAAACTGTTTTTT.

The chain uses TRBV19 and TRBJ1-6; D perhaps matches TRBD1 (5 bases). Trimming stripped 1 base from V and 6 bases from J, with 10 bases between. CDR3 size: 15 residues. Germline CDR1 reads LNHDA; CDR2 reads SQIVND (reference sequence). The CDR3 reads CASSIVGTANSPLHF. CDR3 nucleotides: TGTGCCAGTAGTATAGTCGGGACGGCTAATTCACCCCTCCACTTT. The full variable domain, completed using reference TRBV19 and TRBJ1-6, is DGGITQSPKYLFRKEGQNVTLSCEQNLNHDAMYWYRQDPGQGLRLIYYSQIVNDFQKGDIAEGYSVSREKKESFPLTVTSAQKNPTAFYLCASSIVGTANSPLHFGNGTRLTVT.

This clone was counted only a few times. The rearrangement uses TRBV2 and TRBJ2-1; 7 bases map to TRBD2. The CDR3 runs to 16 residues. Trimming removed 6 bases from V and 5 bases from J; junction bases left unmatched: 13. Germline V gene lookup returns CDR1 SNHLY and CDR2 FYNNEI. In nucleotides, the CDR3 is TGTGCCAGCAGAGAAAGGTGGGCGGGGGTAAACAATGAGCAGTTCTTC. It yields the protein CASRERWAGVNNEQFF. Full variable domain (outside the CDR3, taken from reference TRBV2 and TRBJ2-1): EPEVTQTPSHQVTQMGQEVILRCVPISNHLYFYWYRQILGQKVEFLVSFYNNEISEKSEIFDDQFSVERPDGSNFTLKIRSTKLEDSAMYFCASRERWAGVNNEQFFGPGTRLTVL.

V gene TRBV10-3 combines with J gene TRBJ1-1; no firm D call. V was cut by 11 bases and J by 1 base, with 8 bases left in between. The CDR3 consists of 11 residues. The germline gives CDR1 ENHRY, CDR2 SYGVKD. CDR3 sequence reads: CASRQNTEAFF. The CDR3 bases are TGTGCCTCCCGGCAGAACACTGAAGCTTTCTTT.

This clone appeared a single time. The gene calls are TRBV28 and TRBJ1-4; D unclear. There are 14 residues in the CDR3. Trimming left V 7 bases short and J 0 bases short, with 9 bases between. Germline CDR1 MDHEN, CDR2 SYDVKM. The CDR3 sequence: CASTGGATNEKLFF. In DNA form, the CDR3 reads TGTGCCAGCACCGGCGGAGCAACTAATGAAAAACTGTTTTTT.

This chain joins TRBV4-1 and TRBJ1-2; unclear D gene. The V gene lost 3 bases and the J gene lost 3 bases, with 14 bases spanning the gap. Germline values: CDR1 MGHRA, CDR2 YSYEKL. CDR3 length: 15 residues. CDR3 residues: CASSQATGEDYGYTF. For the CDR3, the DNA is TGCGCCAGCAGCCAGGCCACCGGAGAGGACTATGGCTACACCTTC.

Remarks on this clone: In the same sample, other DNA sequences code for this CDR3. V gene TRBV2 combines with J gene TRBJ2-5; tentatively, D is TRBD2 (5 bases). V was clipped by 6 bases and J by 2 bases, with 10 bases between them. The CDR3 runs 13 residues. Germline CDR1 reads SNHLY; CDR2 reads FYNNEI. DNA for the CDR3: TGTGCCAGCAGCCGGGATTCTCAAGAGACCCAGTACTTC. It codes for CASSRDSQETQYF.

This chain links TRBV30 with TRBJ1-3, with no clear D. The germline gives CDR1 GTSNPN, CDR2 SVGIG (reference sequence). The CDR3 is made up of 13 amino acids. V was trimmed by 5 bases and J by 2 bases, leaving 10 bases between them. The CDR3 nucleotides read TGTGCCTGGTCGGCCATAACTGGAAACACCATATATTTT. It translates to CAWSAITGNTIYF. The full variable domain, in which reference TRBV30 and TRBJ1-3 provide the parts outside the CDR3, is SQTIHQWPATLVQPVGSPLSLECTVEGTSNPNLYWYRQAAGRGLQLLFYSVGIGQISSEVPQNLSASRPQDRQFILSSKKLLLSDSGFYLCAWSAITGNTIYFGEGSWLTVV.

J is TRBJ1-3 and V is TRBV13, with 8 positions matching TRBD1. The junction had 9 bases not matched to a gene; V was cut back by 10 bases and J by 4 bases. Germline CDR1 and CDR2: PRHDT and FYEKMQ (reference sequence). The CDR3 spans 14 residues. CDR3 sequence: CATTVRGPGNTIYF. The DNA of the CDR3 is TGTGCCACAACCGTCAGGGGGCCAGGAAACACCATATATTTT.

The chain couples TRBV5-6 to TRBJ1-6; D uncertain. Trimming shortened V by 1 base and J by 2 bases, and 7 bases separated the two germline ends. This CDR3 region has 15 residues. Germline V CDR1 and CDR2: SGHDT, YYEEEE. CDR3 DNA sequence: TGTGCCAGCAGCTTGAGTGGAGCCTATAATTCACCCCTCCACTTT. It yields the protein CASSLSGAYNSPLHF.

The chain has TRBV29-1 and TRBJ2-5; 11 bases match TRBD1. V lost 7 bases and J lost 5; bases outside the gene matches: 9. Germline CDR1 reads SQVTM; CDR2 reads ANQGSEA. The CDR3 has 14 residues. CDR3 bases: TGCAGCGCACAGGGACAGGGGGTTAGGGAGACCCAGTACTTC. Translated: CSAQGQGVRETQYF.

The V call is TRBV9, the J call TRBJ2-7; TRBD1 agrees at 8 bases. The length of the CDR3 is 16 residues. The germline V gene encodes CDR1 SGDLS and CDR2 YYNGEE. V dropped 3 bases and J dropped 0; count of bases not matched to a gene: 8. CDR3 sequence (DNA): TGTGCCAGCAGCGGACGACAGGGGCTTAACTCCTACGAGCAGTACTTC. This gives the protein CASSGRQGLNSYEQYF. Filled out from reference TRBV9 and TRBJ2-7, the complete variable domain reads DSGVTQTPKHLITATGQRVTLRCSPRSGDLSVYWYQQSLDQGLQFLIQYYNGEERAKGNILERFSAQQFPDLHSELNLSSLELGDSALYFCASSGRQGLNSYEQYFGPGTRLTVT.